This T cell receptor (beta chain) is from a study of regulatory T cells in long-lasting Graves disease. Building of the TCR beta libraries involved iRepertoire HTBI primers and Arm-PCR of CDR3 regions. TCRdb analysed the multiplex PCR reads with MiXCR anew, one entry per CDR3 protein. The repertoire includes roughly 520,000 distinct CDR3 sequences, around 11% of them detected once, and roughly 8.9% sits in the top ten. Described time point: newly diagnosed GD, antithyroid drugs for less than 3 months. Extracted PBMC RNA gave rise to the TCR library. This clonotype showed up just a few times. The CDR3 contains 14 residues. Germline CDR1 MNHEY, CDR2 SVGEGT. The trim removed 2 bases at V and 5 bases at J, leaving 2 bases unmatched. The data also belong to a second study, concerning T cells in Graves' hyperthyroidism and ophthalmopathy.

This rearrangement joins TRBV6-2 or TRBV6-3 to TRBJ2-1; 8 bases line up with TRBD2. Sequencing was performed on peripheral blood mononuclear cells (PBMCs), taken at new diagnosis, from a patient treated with antithyroid drugs. The receptor was isolated from a young woman with Graves disease. The CDR3 loop reads CASSYTSGNNEQFF. DNA of the CDR3: TGTGCCAGCAGTTACACTAGCGGCAACAATGAGCAGTTCTTC.